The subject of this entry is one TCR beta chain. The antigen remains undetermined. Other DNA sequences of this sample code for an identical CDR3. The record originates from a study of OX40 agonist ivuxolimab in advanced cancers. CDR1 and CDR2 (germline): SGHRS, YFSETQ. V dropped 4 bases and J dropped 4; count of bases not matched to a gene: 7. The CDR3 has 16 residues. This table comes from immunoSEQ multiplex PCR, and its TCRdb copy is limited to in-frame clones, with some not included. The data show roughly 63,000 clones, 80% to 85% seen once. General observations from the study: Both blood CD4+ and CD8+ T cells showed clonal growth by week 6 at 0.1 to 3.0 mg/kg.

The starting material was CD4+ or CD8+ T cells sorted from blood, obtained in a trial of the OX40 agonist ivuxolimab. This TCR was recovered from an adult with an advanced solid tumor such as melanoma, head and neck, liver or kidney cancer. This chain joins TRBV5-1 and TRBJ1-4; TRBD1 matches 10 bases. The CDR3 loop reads CASSLGTGANNEKLFF. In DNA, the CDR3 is TGCGCCAGCAGCCTGGGGACAGGGGCGAATAATGAAAAACTGTTTTTT.